These T cell receptor beta chains were read from a single sample in a study of control samples from healthy donors and cancer patients. Here immunoSEQ multiplex PCR was the method, and the copy in TCRdb shows in-frame clones only, minus some. This table has 78,000 or so clones, roughly 80% appearing once. The sample taken for sequencing was blood. The receptor set was obtained from a man in his forties or fifties in good health. Each CDR3 is given with its conserved first and last residue. Fields, in order: V gene, clone size, J gene, D gene, CDR3 protein, CDR3 DNA. D genes are given only for firm matches. A row's size may be missing; if present it is once, few, many or a size class.

>TRBV7-2|.|TRBJ2-1|TRBD2
CASRNIQRGSSYNEQFF
TGTGCCAGCCGAAATATCCAGCGGGGTAGCTCCTACAATGAGCAGTTCTTC
>TRBV6-5|.|TRBJ1-1|TRBD1
CASNQGQAVGTEAFF
TGTGCCAGCAATCAGGGACAGGCGGTCGGGACTGAAGCTTTCTTT
>TRBV4-2|.|TRBJ2-1|.
CASSQEGGLDSYNEQFF
TGTGCCAGCAGCCAAGAGGGCGGGCTGGACTCCTACAATGAGCAGTTCTTC
>TRBV3-1/TRBV3-2|once|TRBJ1-1|.
CASSQGVEQNTEAFF
TGTGCCAGCAGCCAAGGGGTTGAGCAGAACACTGAAGCTTTCTTT
>TRBV10-3|.|TRBJ2-2|TRBD2
CASTGGGGSNTGELFF
TGTGCCTCTACCGGAGGCGGGGGGTCGAACACCGGGGAGCTGTTTTTT
>TRBV5-4|.|TRBJ1-1|.
CASSFFRGGGTEAFF
TGTGCCAGCAGCTTTTTCAGGGGCGGAGGCACTGAAGCTTTCTTT
>TRBV2|.|TRBJ1-2|.
CASSERGYGYTF
TGTGCCAGCAGCGAAAGGGGGTATGGCTACACCTTC
>TRBV5-1|.|TRBJ2-7|.
CASSLTDRGRPRGDSYEQYF
TGCGCCAGCAGCTTGACAGACAGAGGGCGGCCCCGGGGAGACTCCTACGAGCAGTACTTC
>TRBV5-1|.|TRBJ2-7|.
CASSPSGGLSYEQYF
TGCGCCAGCAGCCCCTCCGGAGGGCTCTCCTACGAGCAGTACTTC
>TRBV27|.|TRBJ1-2|.
CASSLSGREISNYGYTF
TGTGCCAGCAGTTTATCGGGCAGGGAGATATCTAACTATGGCTACACCTTC
>TRBV6-6|.|TRBJ1-5|.
CASSANSNQPQHF
TGTGCCAGCAGTGCTAACAGCAATCAGCCCCAGCATTTT
>TRBV18|.|TRBJ2-5|.
CASSPQETQYF
TGTGCCAGCTCGCCCCAAGAGACCCAGTACTTC
>TRBV19|.|TRBJ2-7|TRBD2
CASSIGTSGSSLYEQYF
TGTGCCAGTAGTATCGGGACTAGCGGGAGTAGCCTCTACGAGCAGTACTTC
>TRBV5-1|.|TRBJ2-5|TRBD1
CASSLGTGRDETQYF
TGCGCCAGCAGCCTGGGGACAGGGAGGGATGAGACCCAGTACTTC
>TRBV27|.|TRBJ2-7|.
CASSLGGSYEQYF
TGTGCCAGCAGTTTAGGAGGGTCCTACGAGCAGTACTTC
>TRBV5-6|once|TRBJ2-1|.
CASSQFGRSGYNEQFF
TGTGCCAGCAGCCAGTTCGGCAGGTCAGGCTACAATGAGCAGTTCTTC
>TRBV7-9|.|TRBJ2-7|.
CASSKVQGGGEQYF
TGTGCCAGCAGCAAGGTCCAGGGAGGGGGGGAGCAGTACTTC
>TRBV5-1|.|TRBJ2-7|TRBD2
CASSTRLASYEQYF
TGCGCCAGCAGCACCCGACTAGCAAGCTACGAGCAGTACTTC
>TRBV2|.|TRBJ2-5|.
CASSASVRGFETQYF
TGTGCCAGCAGTGCTAGTGTCCGGGGGTTTGAGACCCAGTACTTC
>TRBV9|.|TRBJ2-3|TRBD2
CASSAKGGSVTDTQYF
TGTGCCAGCAGCGCAAAAGGCGGGAGTGTCACAGATACGCAGTATTTT
>TRBV2|.|TRBJ1-3|.
CASSVGPFSSGNTIYF
TGTGCCAGCAGTGTAGGTCCCTTCAGCTCTGGAAACACCATATATTTT
>TRBV11-3|few|TRBJ1-2|.
CASSLYQGGGGYTF
TGTGCCAGCAGCTTATACCAGGGAGGAGGCGGCTACACCTTC
>TRBV9|.|TRBJ2-1|TRBD2
CASSAGLAEYNEQFF
TGTGCCAGCAGCGCCGGACTAGCGGAATACAATGAGCAGTTCTTC
>TRBV27|.|TRBJ2-1|TRBD1
CASQPRTGGRDEQFF
TGTGCCAGCCAACCCCGAACAGGGGGTCGGGATGAGCAGTTCTTC
>TRBV7-9|.|TRBJ2-2|.
CASSLGGASVAAELFF
TGTGCCAGCAGCTTAGGGGGGGCTAGCGTTGCCGCGGAGCTGTTTTTT
>TRBV13|.|TRBJ2-6|TRBD1
CASSSRDRAGGANVLTF
TGTGCCAGCAGCTCCCGGGACAGGGCTGGTGGGGCCAACGTCCTGACTTTC